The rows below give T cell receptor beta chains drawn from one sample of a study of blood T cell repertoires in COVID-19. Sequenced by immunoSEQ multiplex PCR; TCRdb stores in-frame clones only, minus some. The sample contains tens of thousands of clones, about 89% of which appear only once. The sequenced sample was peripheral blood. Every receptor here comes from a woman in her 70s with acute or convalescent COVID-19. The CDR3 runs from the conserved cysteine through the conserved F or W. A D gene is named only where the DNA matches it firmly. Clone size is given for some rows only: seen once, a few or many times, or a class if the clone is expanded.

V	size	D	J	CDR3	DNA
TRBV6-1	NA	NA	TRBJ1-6	CASSESGGNSPLHF	TGTGCCAGCAGTGAGTCGGGGGGTAATTCACCCCTCCACTTT
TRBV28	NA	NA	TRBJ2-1	CASSPGGSSYNEQFF	TGTGCCAGCAGCCCTGGAGGCAGCTCCTACAATGAGCAGTTCTTC
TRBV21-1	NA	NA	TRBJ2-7	CASSKVVGGVNSYEQYF	TGTGCCAGCAGCAAAGTAGTTGGCGGGGTGAATTCCTACGAGCAGTACTTC
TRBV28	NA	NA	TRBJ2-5	CASSLRRGGGETQYF	TGTGCCAGCAGTTTACGGAGGGGAGGTGGAGAGACCCAGTACTTC
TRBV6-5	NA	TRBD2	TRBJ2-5	CASRGDGLASETQYF	TGTGCCAGCAGGGGGGATGGACTAGCCTCTGAGACCCAGTACTTC
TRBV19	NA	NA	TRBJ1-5	CASDTGYLDNQPQHF	TGTGCCAGTGATACAGGGTATTTGGACAATCAGCCCCAGCATTTT
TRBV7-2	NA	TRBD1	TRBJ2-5	CASSLVAGGVETQYF	TGTGCCAGCAGCTTAGTAGCAGGGGGCGTGGAGACCCAGTACTTC
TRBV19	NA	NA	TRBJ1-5	CASSYGTADQPQHF	TGTGCCAGTAGTTATGGGACTGCTGATCAGCCCCAGCATTTT
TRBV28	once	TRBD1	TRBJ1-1	CASSLGTVAAFF	TGTGCCAGCAGTTTAGGGACAGTCGCAGCTTTCTTT
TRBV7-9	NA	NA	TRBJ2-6	CASSLWQSGANVLTF	TGTGCCAGCAGCTTATGGCAGTCTGGGGCCAACGTCCTGACTTTC
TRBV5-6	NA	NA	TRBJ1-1	CASSSWGWTEAFF	TGTGCCAGCAGCTCCTGGGGCTGGACTGAAGCTTTCTTT
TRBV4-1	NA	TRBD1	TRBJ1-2	CASSHTDRVYAYTF	TGCGCCAGCAGCCATACGGACAGGGTGTATGCCTACACCTTC
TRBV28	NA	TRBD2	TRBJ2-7	CATRVGAGGPYEQYF	TGTGCCACCAGGGTTGGCGCGGGAGGACCCTACGAGCAGTACTTC
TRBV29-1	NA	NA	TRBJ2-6	CSVEDPQRSGANVLTF	TGCAGCGTTGAAGATCCGCAGCGCTCTGGGGCCAACGTCCTGACTTTC
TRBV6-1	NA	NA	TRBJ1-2	CASSGLRGQVFNYGYTF	TGTGCCAGCAGTGGCTTGCGGGGCCAAGTCTTTAACTATGGCTACACCTTC
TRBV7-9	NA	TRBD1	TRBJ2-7	CASSRGTGNVNEQYF	TGTGCCAGCAGCCGAGGGACAGGGAACGTTAACGAGCAGTACTTC
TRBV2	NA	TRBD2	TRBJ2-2	CASSVTSGRPNTGELFF	TGTGCCAGCAGTGTGACTAGCGGGAGACCCAACACCGGGGAGCTGTTTTTT
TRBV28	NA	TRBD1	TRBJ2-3	CASIYSGQGADTQYF	TGTGCCAGCATTTACTCGGGACAGGGGGCAGATACGCAGTATTTT
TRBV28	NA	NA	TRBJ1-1	CASSPLGKYTGRETEAFF	TGTGCCAGCAGCCCCTTGGGGAAATACACAGGGAGGGAAACTGAAGCTTTCTTT
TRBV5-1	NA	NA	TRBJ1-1	CASSLKEGVTEAFF	TGCGCCAGCAGCCTGAAGGAGGGTGTTACTGAAGCTTTCTTT
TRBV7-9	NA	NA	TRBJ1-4	CASSFNNNEKLFF	TGTGCCAGCAGCTTTAATAATAATGAAAAACTGTTTTTT
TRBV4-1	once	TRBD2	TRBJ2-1	CASSQGTSGSMIDEQFF	TGCGCCAGCAGCCAGGGGACTAGCGGGAGCATGATCGATGAGCAGTTCTTC
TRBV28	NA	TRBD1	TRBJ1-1	CASIQRGRSTEAFF	TGTGCCAGCATCCAGAGGGGGCGCAGCACTGAAGCTTTCTTT
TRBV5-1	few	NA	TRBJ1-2	CASSPYGRAEMTNYGYTF	TGCGCCAGCAGCCCGTACGGCAGGGCCGAGATGACTAACTATGGCTACACCTTC